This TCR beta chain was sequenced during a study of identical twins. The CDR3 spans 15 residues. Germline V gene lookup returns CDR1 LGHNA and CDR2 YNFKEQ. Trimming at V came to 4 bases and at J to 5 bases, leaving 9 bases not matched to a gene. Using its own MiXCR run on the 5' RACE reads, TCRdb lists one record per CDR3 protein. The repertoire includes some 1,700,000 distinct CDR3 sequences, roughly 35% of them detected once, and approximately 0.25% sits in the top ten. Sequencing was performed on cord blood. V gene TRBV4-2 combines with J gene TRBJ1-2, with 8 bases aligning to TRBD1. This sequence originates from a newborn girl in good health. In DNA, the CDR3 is TGTGCCAGCAGCCTACTGGACAGGGAAGATTATGGCTACACCTTC. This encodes CASSLLDREDYGYTF.